This T cell receptor (beta chain) was captured in a study of shared clonotypes between healthy human individuals. J was trimmed by 0 bases and V by 7 bases; bases with no gene match: 15. The CDR3 runs 17 residues. Germline CDR1 and CDR2: SQVTM and ANQGSEA. Points on this clone: Its specificity is unknown.

Study-level results: Naive subsets generally had larger estimated richness than memory subsets. Sequencing of the sorted subsets was shown by rarefaction to be incomplete despite large depth.

Across several immunoSEQ plates, the genomic DNA of each subset was split evenly. The table came from immunoSEQ multiplex PCR; TCRdb's copy has only in-frame clones and leaves some out. There are about 2,200,000 clones in the sample; about 92% occur only once, and around 1.7% lies in the top ten. Naive CD8 cells were CD45RO-negative, positively selected for CCR7, excluding terminally differentiated effector memory CD45RA+ cells. The V call is TRBV29-1, the J call TRBJ2-7; 10 bases match TRBD2. The origin of this receptor is a man aged 18 to 30 in good health. Some clones in this sample may be carry-over from other donors' samples. Sequencing was carried out using naive CD8+ T cells from PBMCs. The CDR3 sequence: CSAAGSGRALGSYEQYF. For the CDR3, the DNA is TGCAGCGCTGCGGGCAGCGGGAGGGCCCTCGGCTCCTACGAGCAGTACTTC.